These T cell receptor beta chains were read from a single sample in a study of regulatory T cells in long-lasting Graves disease. From the multiplex PCR reads, TCRdb called clonotypes with MiXCR, one entry per CDR3 protein. The sample includes around 240,000 distinct CDR3 sequences, 18% of them seen just once. This sample also belongs to another study, concerning T cells in Graves' hyperthyroidism and ophthalmopathy.

The source was peripheral blood mononuclear cells (PBMCs), collected at new diagnosis, from a patient treated with antithyroid drugs. The receptors derive from a woman under 40 with Graves disease. CDR3s include the opening cysteine and the closing phenylalanine or tryptophan. The order of the fields is CDR3 length, V gene, J gene, clone size, D gene, CDR3 DNA, CDR3 protein. The D gene is left open where the match is weak. Not every row has a clone size; where given, it reads once, few, many or a size class.

CDR3 length: 16
V gene: TRBV12-3/TRBV12-4
J gene: TRBJ1-2
clone size: .
D gene: TRBD1
CDR3 DNA: TGTGCCAGCAGTCCCGTGGGGACAGGGGGAAGCTATGGCTACACCTTC
CDR3 protein: CASSPVGTGGSYGYTF

CDR3 length: 15
V gene: TRBV3-1
J gene: TRBJ1-1
clone size: .
D gene: TRBD1
CDR3 DNA: TGTGCCAGCAGCCAACGACAGGGAGGTACCACTGAAGCTTTCTTT
CDR3 protein: CASSQRQGGTTEAFF

CDR3 length: 12
V gene: TRBV29-1
J gene: TRBJ2-1
clone size: few
D gene: .
CDR3 DNA: TGCAGCTTTCAGCCCTCCTACAATGAGCAGTTCTTC
CDR3 protein: CSFQPSYNEQFF

CDR3 length: 14
V gene: TRBV6-1
J gene: TRBJ1-2
clone size: many
D gene: .
CDR3 DNA: TGTGCCAGCAGTGAACCGGGGCTCGACTCCCGGTGCACCTTC
CDR3 protein: CASSEPGLDSRCTF

CDR3 length: 14
V gene: TRBV5-6
J gene: TRBJ2-7
clone size: many
D gene: .
CDR3 DNA: TGTGCCAGCAGCCCACGGACGAGGACCTACGAGCAGTACTTC
CDR3 protein: CASSPRTRTYEQYF

CDR3 length: 17
V gene: TRBV25-1
J gene: TRBJ1-1
clone size: few
D gene: TRBD1
CDR3 DNA: TGTGCCGGCAGTGAATTGGGTTCGGGGAGGGGGCGCACTGAAGCTTTCTTT
CDR3 protein: CAGSELGSGRGRTEAFF

CDR3 length: 16
V gene: TRBV7-8
J gene: TRBJ1-1
clone size: many
D gene: .
CDR3 DNA: TGTGCCAGCAGCTTAGGGGCCGGCTTCATGAACACTGAAGCTTTCTTT
CDR3 protein: CASSLGAGFMNTEAFF

CDR3 length: 14
V gene: TRBV20-1
J gene: TRBJ2-7
clone size: few
D gene: .
CDR3 DNA: TGCAGTGCTAGAACCCCGCAGGGACCCTACGAGCAGTACTTC
CDR3 protein: CSARTPQGPYEQYF

CDR3 length: 16
V gene: TRBV6-1
J gene: TRBJ2-2
clone size: many
D gene: TRBD1
CDR3 DNA: TGTGCCAGCAGACCCCCCACGGGACAGGGATCCGGGGAGCTGTTTTTT
CDR3 protein: CASRPPTGQGSGELFF

CDR3 length: 16
V gene: TRBV11-3
J gene: TRBJ2-2
clone size: many
D gene: .
CDR3 DNA: TGTGCCAGCAGCTTCGACTTGGGGGAGAACACCGGGGAGCTGTTTTTT
CDR3 protein: CASSFDLGENTGELFF

CDR3 length: 15
V gene: TRBV5-6
J gene: TRBJ2-2
clone size: few
D gene: .
CDR3 DNA: TGTGCCAGCAGCTTAGGCAGCCAGAACACCGGGGAGCTGTTTTTT
CDR3 protein: CASSLGSQNTGELFF

CDR3 length: 14
V gene: TRBV27
J gene: TRBJ1-1
clone size: .
D gene: .
CDR3 DNA: TGTGCCAGCAGTTACGGGGACGTTGGTACTGTGACTTTCTTT
CDR3 protein: CASSYGDVGTVTFF

CDR3 length: 16
V gene: TRBV6-9
J gene: TRBJ2-7
clone size: .
D gene: TRBD1
CDR3 DNA: TGTGCCAGCAGTTACTTGGCACAGGGGACCCCCTACGAGCAGTACTTC
CDR3 protein: CASSYLAQGTPYEQYF

CDR3 length: 16
V gene: TRBV7-9
J gene: TRBJ1-2
clone size: few
D gene: .
CDR3 DNA: TGTGCCAGCAGCGAACGAGCCGGAGGGAACCAGCGGGGCCACACCTTC
CDR3 protein: CASSERAGGNQRGHTF

CDR3 length: 13
V gene: TRBV7-9
J gene: TRBJ1-3
clone size: .
D gene: .
CDR3 DNA: TGTGCCAGCAGCGGGGACCCTGGAAACACCACATATTTT
CDR3 protein: CASSGDPGNTTYF

CDR3 length: 12
V gene: TRBV6-1
J gene: TRBJ2-7
clone size: many
D gene: TRBD1
CDR3 DNA: TGTGCCAGCAGTCGGGACAGCTACGAGCAGTACTTC
CDR3 protein: CASSRDSYEQYF

CDR3 length: 18
V gene: TRBV5-1
J gene: TRBJ2-1
clone size: many
D gene: TRBD2
CDR3 DNA: TGCGCCAGCAGCTTGTATCTCGCTAGCGGGGGACAATACAATGAGCAGTTCTTC
CDR3 protein: CASSLYLASGGQYNEQFF

CDR3 length: 16
V gene: TRBV6-1
J gene: TRBJ1-2
clone size: .
D gene: .
CDR3 DNA: TGTGCCAGCATCCAAAGAGGTGGGGGGGTTAACTATGGCTACACCTTC
CDR3 protein: CASIQRGGGVNYGYTF

CDR3 length: 12
V gene: TRBV19
J gene: TRBJ1-1
clone size: .
D gene: .
CDR3 DNA: TGTGCCAGCGATAATTGGGACACTGAAGCTTTCTTT
CDR3 protein: CASDNWDTEAFF

CDR3 length: 16
V gene: TRBV9
J gene: TRBJ1-5
clone size: many
D gene: .
CDR3 DNA: TGTGCCAGCAGCGTAGCTACGACCGAAAATCATCAGCCCCAGCATTTT
CDR3 protein: CASSVATTENHQPQHF

CDR3 length: 14
V gene: TRBV20-1
J gene: TRBJ1-1
clone size: many
D gene: .
CDR3 DNA: TGCAGTGCTAGAGCCCCGGGGGGTCACACTGAAGCTTTCTTT
CDR3 protein: CSARAPGGHTEAFF

CDR3 length: 14
V gene: TRBV19
J gene: TRBJ2-7
clone size: .
D gene: TRBD2
CDR3 DNA: TGTGCCAGTAGTACTAGCGGGAATTCCTACGAGCAGTACTTC
CDR3 protein: CASSTSGNSYEQYF

CDR3 length: 15
V gene: TRBV2
J gene: TRBJ2-7
clone size: many
D gene: TRBD2
CDR3 DNA: TGTGCCAGCAGTGAAATGGGGGGGGGCTCCTACGAGCAGTACTTC
CDR3 protein: CASSEMGGGSYEQYF

CDR3 length: 14
V gene: TRBV9
J gene: TRBJ1-6
clone size: many
D gene: .
CDR3 DNA: TGTGCCAGCAGCCCCTCAGGGATGGCTTCACCCCTCCACTTT
CDR3 protein: CASSPSGMASPLHF

CDR3 length: 15
V gene: TRBV20-1
J gene: TRBJ1-6
clone size: many
D gene: .
CDR3 DNA: TGCAGTGCTACCAGCCACGGGGTGGGAAATTCACCCCTCCACTTT
CDR3 protein: CSATSHGVGNSPLHF

CDR3 length: 13
V gene: TRBV5-5
J gene: TRBJ2-1
clone size: many
D gene: TRBD1
CDR3 DNA: TGTGCCAGCGGGGGACAGGGAGTATATGAGCAGTTCTTC
CDR3 protein: CASGGQGVYEQFF

CDR3 length: 15
V gene: TRBV20-1
J gene: TRBJ2-1
clone size: many
D gene: .
CDR3 DNA: TGCAGTGCTAGACTCCCACCGACAGACTACAATGAGCAGTTCTTC
CDR3 protein: CSARLPPTDYNEQFF

CDR3 length: 14
V gene: TRBV20-1
J gene: TRBJ2-1
clone size: few
D gene: .
CDR3 DNA: TGCAGCGCAACTGACTCTGATCACTTGAATGAGCAGTTCTTC
CDR3 protein: CSATDSDHLNEQFF

CDR3 length: 15
V gene: TRBV6-1
J gene: TRBJ2-1
clone size: few
D gene: .
CDR3 DNA: TGTGCCAGCAGTGTGAGGGGCGGTTCCTACAATGAGCAGTTCTTC
CDR3 protein: CASSVRGGSYNEQFF

CDR3 length: 19
V gene: TRBV7-3
J gene: TRBJ2-1
clone size: many
D gene: TRBD2
CDR3 DNA: TGTGCCAGCAGCTTAACGGGGACTAGCGGGGCCCGCTCCTACAATGAGCAGTTCTTC
CDR3 protein: CASSLTGTSGARSYNEQFF

CDR3 length: 11
V gene: TRBV19
J gene: TRBJ1-2
clone size: many
D gene: .
CDR3 DNA: TGTGCCAGTAGTAACAGCTATGGCTACACCTTC
CDR3 protein: CASSNSYGYTF

CDR3 length: 12
V gene: TRBV10-3
J gene: TRBJ1-3
clone size: many
D gene: .
CDR3 DNA: TGTGCCATCGGGACGCTGGGAAACACCATATATTTT
CDR3 protein: CAIGTLGNTIYF